This T cell receptor (beta chain) originates from a study of OX40 agonist ivuxolimab in advanced cancers. CDR3 size: 14 residues. V shed 3 bases and J shed 4 bases, with 11 bases lying between them. The germline gives CDR1 SGHAT, CDR2 FQNNGV. Assay: immunoSEQ multiplex PCR; the TCRdb copy retains only in-frame clones and omits some. The table has 83,000 or so clones, 80% to 90% seen once; the top ten hold about 1.9%. This TCR came from an adult with an advanced solid tumor such as melanoma, head and neck, liver or kidney cancer. The source was CD4+ or CD8+ T cells sorted from blood, collected in a trial of the OX40 agonist ivuxolimab. The J gene is TRBJ2-3, the V gene TRBV11-2, with TRBD1 as a possible D gene (5 bases). Written as DNA, the CDR3 is TGTGCCAGCAGCTTCAGGGTTATAGCAGATACGCAGTATTTT. It codes for CASSFRVIADTQYF.